This TCR beta chain came from a study of T cell responses to AZD1222 COVID-19 vaccine. Repertoires were generated with immunoSEQ multiplex PCR, while TCRdb's copy carries only in-frame clones and drops some. The sample lists 150,000 or so clones, around 93% occurring once. Germline lookup yields CDR1 SNHLY and CDR2 FYNNEI. V was pared by 6 bases and J by 0 bases, with 11 bases of the junction left unmatched. This CDR3 region has 18 residues. The sequencing used peripheral blood, collected 28 days after the second AZD1222 dose. This chain uses TRBV2 with TRBJ2-4; 10 bases map to TRBD2. The TCR comes from an adult who received the AZD1222 COVID-19 vaccine. CDR3 sequence reads: CASSFVLAGELAKNIQYF. The CDR3 DNA sequence: TGTGCCAGCAGCTTTGTTCTAGCGGGGGAGCTAGCCAAAAACATTCAGTACTTC.